These 7 T cell receptor beta chains share one sample of origin, sequenced in a study of T cells in Graves' hyperthyroidism and ophthalmopathy. Amplified regions were TCR beta CDR3 sequences from RNA transcripts. The HTBI primer set drove a first-round RT-PCR of the TCR CDR3. From the multiplex PCR reads, TCRdb called clonotypes with MiXCR, one entry per CDR3 protein. Of almost 350,000 distinct CDR3 sequences in the sample, 15% to 20% were seen once. The sequencing input was blood. Receptors originate from a woman in her 40s with Graves' ophthalmopathy.

This clonotype was recorded at least ten times. A read error may account for a junction end that differs from germline. This CDR3 reads CASSSRTVSYDEQFF. The CDR3 bases are TGTGCCAGCAGCTCTCGGACAGTCTCCTACGATGAGCAGTTCTTC. The rearrangement links TRBV11-2 to TRBJ2-1; D is perhaps TRBD1 (6 bases). The CDR3 covers 15 residues. The germline V gene encodes CDR1 SGHAT and CDR2 FQNNGV. Complete variable domain (other parts from reference TRBV11-2 and TRBJ2-1): EAGVAQSPRYKIIEKRQSVAFWCNPISGHATLYWYQQILGQGPKLLIQFQNNGVVDDSQLPKDRFSAERLKGVDSTLKIQPAKLEDSAVYLCASSSRTVSYDEQFFGPGTRLTVL.

This clonotype has more than one count but fewer than ten. V and J are TRBV7-9 and TRBJ2-7; no clear D gene. Trimming cost V 2 bases and J 2 bases, with 13 bases left between them. CDR1 SEHNR and CDR2 FQNEAQ come from the germline V gene (reference sequence). The CDR3 is 15 amino acids. In nucleotides, the CDR3 is TGTGCCAGCAGCTTATTCCTTGGCGGCGCCTACGAGCAGTACTTC. Translated, it gives CASSLFLGGAYEQYF.

A word on this clonotype: This may arise from a read error, as a much more abundant clone is one base away. This chain links TRBV30 with TRBJ2-7; the D gene is possibly TRBD2 (7 bases). This CDR3 region has 14 residues. CDR1 is GTSNPN and CDR2 is SVGIG in the germline V gene (reference sequence). Trimming took 1 base from V and 0 from J, leaving 10 bases between them. CDR3 bases: TGTGCCTGGAGTGCAGGGGACTACTCCTACGAGCAGTACTTC. Protein: CAWSAGDYSYEQYF.

The table lists this clonotype with many counts. The chain is built from TRBV6-5 and TRBJ1-6; no definite D call. CDR1 MNHEY and CDR2 SVGAGI come from the germline V gene. Trimming stripped 2 bases from V and 7 bases from J, with 15 bases between. This CDR3 is built from 16 residues. The CDR3 here is CASSYHRTEGNSPLHF. Here the CDR3 DNA reads TGTGCCAGCAGTTACCATCGGACCGAGGGAAATTCACCCCTCCACTTT.

The chain couples TRBV12-3 or TRBV12-4 to TRBJ1-2; D might be TRBD1 (5 bases). The CDR3 runs 14 residues. V was clipped by 5 bases and J by 6 bases, with 16 bases between them. The DNA for the CDR3 is TGTGCCAGCAGTCACTGGGACCGAGGAAATGGCTACACCTTC. The encoded protein is CASSHWDRGNGYTF.

The sample holds many counts of this clonotype. The genes are TRBV5-1 and TRBJ2-5; 8 bases align to TRBD1. Germline lookup yields CDR1 SGHRS and CDR2 YFSETQ. Unmatched junction bases numbered 6, after V lost 1 base and J lost 4 bases. This CDR3 is built from 15 residues. CDR3 sequence: CASSLYARGLETQYF. CDR3 DNA: TGCGCCAGCAGCTTGTATGCCAGGGGGCTAGAGACCCAGTACTTC.

This clonotype was found many times. The genes are TRBV29-1 and TRBJ1-2; D gene ambiguous. This CDR3 has 12 residues. The germline gives CDR1 SQVTM, CDR2 ANQGSEA. Between the trimmed V and J ends, which lost 5 bases and 4 bases, there was a span of 11 bases. The chain's CDR3 is CSVQTRVYGYTF. The CDR3 bases are TGCAGCGTTCAGACACGAGTCTATGGCTACACCTTC.